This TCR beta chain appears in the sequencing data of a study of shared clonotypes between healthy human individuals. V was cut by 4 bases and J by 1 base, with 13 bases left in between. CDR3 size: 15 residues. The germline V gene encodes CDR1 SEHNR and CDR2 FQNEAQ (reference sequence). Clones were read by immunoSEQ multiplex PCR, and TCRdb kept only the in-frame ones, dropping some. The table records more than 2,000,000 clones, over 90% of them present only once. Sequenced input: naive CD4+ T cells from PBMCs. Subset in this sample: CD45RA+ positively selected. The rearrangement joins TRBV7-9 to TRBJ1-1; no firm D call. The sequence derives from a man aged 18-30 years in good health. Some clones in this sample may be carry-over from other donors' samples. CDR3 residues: CASSSGLVENTEAFF. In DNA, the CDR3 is TGTGCCAGCAGCTCCGGACTGGTGGAGAACACTGAAGCTTTCTTT. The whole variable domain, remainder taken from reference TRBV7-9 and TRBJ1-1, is DTGVSQNPRHKITKRGQNVTFRCDPISEHNRLYWYRQTLGQGPEFLTYFQNEAQLEKSRLLSDRFSAERPKGSFSTLEIQRTEQGDSAMYLCASSSGLVENTEAFFGQGTRLTVV.